The 20 T cell receptor beta chains below all came from one sample that was sequenced in a study of cytomegalovirus exposure and HLA in healthy donors. Researchers ran the PCR with 60 Vbeta and 13 Jbeta primers. Profiling relied on immunoSEQ multiplex PCR, and the TCRdb table lists in-frame clones only, not all of them. The sample has 45,000 to 65,000 clones, roughly 70% seen once. The sample was PBMCs. The receptors derive from a woman aged 45-65 years in good health and CMV-seropositive.

The chain uses TRBV27 and TRBJ2-1; D is possibly TRBD1 (6 bases). From germline, CDR1 is MNHEY and CDR2 SMNVEV (reference sequence). The CDR3 sequence is 15 residues long. Trimming shortened V by 5 bases and J by 6 bases, and 17 bases separated the two germline ends. DNA for the CDR3: TGTGCCAGCAGTCCTATACAGGGTTTTTCCAATGAGCAGTTCTTC. As protein: CASSPIQGFSNEQFF.

The genes are TRBV27 and TRBJ2-2; maybe TRBD1 (5 bases). Trimming left V 6 bases short and J 0 bases short, with 8 bases between. The CDR3 extends over 14 amino acids. Germline assignment: CDR1 MNHEY and CDR2 SMNVEV (reference sequence). The CDR3 spells CASRQATNTGELFF. CDR3 coding DNA: TGTGCCAGCAGACAGGCAACGAACACCGGGGAGCTGTTTTTT.

This clone was counted between two and nine times. J is TRBJ1-3 and V is TRBV7-2; TRBD1 matches 7 bases. The CDR3 extends over 15 amino acids. Unmatched junction bases numbered 5, after V lost 2 bases and J lost 4 bases. Germline lookup yields CDR1 SGHTA and CDR2 FQGNSA. The CDR3 DNA reads TGTGCCAGCAGCTTACTCGGACAGGCAGGAAACACCATATATTTT. Encoded protein: CASSLLGQAGNTIYF. Complete variable domain (other parts from reference TRBV7-2 and TRBJ1-3): GAGVSQSPSNKVTEKGKDVELRCDPISGHTALYWYRQSLGQGLEFLIYFQGNSAPDKSGLPSDRFSAERTGGSVSTLTIQRTQQEDSAVYLCASSLLGQAGNTIYFGEGSWLTVV.

The chain has TRBV28 and TRBJ1-2; the D gene is possibly TRBD1 (6 bases). The V and J ends lost 4 bases and 3 bases respectively, with 12 bases between them. Germline V lookup: CDR1 MDHEN, CDR2 SYDVKM. CDR3 length equals 14 residues. CDR3 protein: CASSYPPGDYGYTF. The CDR3 DNA follows: TGTGCCAGCAGTTACCCCCCAGGGGACTATGGCTACACCTTC.

The rearrangement joins TRBV6-5 to TRBJ2-1, with D possibly TRBD2 on 6 matching bases. V gave up 4 bases and J gave up 6 bases, with 16 bases separating them. From germline, CDR1 is MNHEY and CDR2 SVGAGI. The CDR3 runs 15 residues. The CDR3 DNA sequence: TGTGCCAGCAGTTCGGGACTCACTAACCGCAATGAGCAGTTCTTC. It specifies CASSSGLTNRNEQFF.

The rearrangement joins TRBV15 to TRBJ1-5, with 11 bases matching TRBD1. The CDR3 runs to 19 residues. Per germline, CDR1 LNHNV and CDR2 YYDKDF (reference sequence). Losses at the gene ends were 1 base for V and 6 bases for J; bases not matched to a gene: 14. The CDR3 loop reads CATSRGTARTGGEGQPQHF. The CDR3 DNA reads as TGTGCCACCAGCAGAGGGACCGCCCGGACAGGGGGCGAAGGTCAGCCCCAGCATTTT.

The chain is built from TRBV28 and TRBJ2-3; D ambiguous. The germline V gene encodes CDR1 MDHEN and CDR2 SYDVKM. The CDR3 length is 17 residues. V was trimmed by 2 bases and J by 3 bases, leaving 18 bases between them. CDR3 region: CASSLHPAVRGTDTQYF. The CDR3, as DNA: TGTGCCAGCAGTTTACACCCCGCCGTAAGAGGAACAGATACGCAGTATTTT.

This clone has just a few counts. V gene TRBV4-3 combines with J gene TRBJ1-5; maybe TRBD1 (5 bases). This CDR3 region has 16 residues. V lost 0 bases, J lost 9 bases, and 18 bases lay in between. CDR1 LGHNA and CDR2 YSLEER come from the germline V gene. CDR3 region: CASSQDLTDQGWPQHF. CDR3 bases: TGCGCCAGCAGCCAAGATCTAACAGACCAGGGTTGGCCCCAGCATTTT.

The CDR3 reads CASSRAAGNEQYF. CDR3 bases: TGTGCCAGCAGCCGGGCAGCGGGAAACGAGCAGTACTTC. This chain uses TRBV13 with TRBJ2-7; TRBD2 matches 7 bases. V lost 5 bases, J lost 5 bases, and 6 bases stayed unmatched. The germline V gene has CDR1 PRHDT and CDR2 FYEKMQ (reference sequence). The CDR3 is made up of 13 amino acids.

This clone occurred a few times. This chain uses TRBV4-2 with TRBJ2-1; D possibly corresponds to TRBD2 (5 bases). The length of the CDR3 is 15 residues. Trimming left V 5 bases short and J 1 base short, with 12 bases between. Germline V gene lookup returns CDR1 LGHNA and CDR2 YNFKEQ. The CDR3 sequence is CASSGFGESYNEQFF. The CDR3, as DNA: TGTGCCAGCAGCGGTTTTGGGGAGTCCTACAATGAGCAGTTCTTC.

This clone came up a few times. The gene calls are TRBV27 and TRBJ1-6; the D is unclear. Germline lookup yields CDR1 MNHEY and CDR2 SMNVEV (reference sequence). V lost 0 bases and J 7 bases, leaving 10 bases between the germline ends. This CDR3 spans 15 amino acids. CDR3 sequence reads: CASSLSESRNSPLHF. DNA of the CDR3: TGTGCCAGCAGTTTATCGGAGTCCCGGAATTCACCCCTCCACTTT.

A note on this clone: This same CDR3 is encoded by further DNA sequences in the sample. This chain uses TRBV7-9 with TRBJ2-3; D is unresolved. The CDR3 has 14 amino acids. Germline assignment: CDR1 SEHNR and CDR2 FQNEAQ (reference sequence). The V end lost 3 bases, the J end lost 2 bases, and 9 bases lay between the germline ends. CDR3 sequence reads: CASSLSQATDTQYF. Here the CDR3 DNA reads TGTGCCAGCAGCTTGTCCCAGGCCACAGATACGCAGTATTTT. Using reference TRBV7-9 and TRBJ2-3 for the parts outside the CDR3, the full variable domain is DTGVSQNPRHKITKRGQNVTFRCDPISEHNRLYWYRQTLGQGPEFLTYFQNEAQLEKSRLLSDRFSAERPKGSFSTLEIQRTEQGDSAMYLCASSLSQATDTQYFGPGTRLTVL.

V gene TRBV19 combines with J gene TRBJ1-5; tentatively, D is TRBD1 (6 bases). The germline V gene has CDR1 LNHDA and CDR2 SQIVND (reference sequence). The CDR3 runs 16 residues. Between the trimmed V and J ends, which lost 3 bases and 6 bases, there was a span of 18 bases. CDR3 nucleotide sequence: TGTGCCAGTAGTATTGGGGCCGGGGGGGGCGGTCAGCCCCAGCATTTT. Amino acid sequence: CASSIGAGGGGQPQHF.

This chain links TRBV27 with TRBJ2-7; D is possibly TRBD1 (6 bases). V gave up 3 bases and J gave up 5 bases, with 14 bases separating them. The CDR3 is 14 amino acids. The germline V gene encodes CDR1 MNHEY and CDR2 SMNVEV (reference sequence). Here the CDR3 reads CASSLSGVKNEQYF. The DNA for the CDR3 is TGTGCCAGCAGTTTGTCAGGGGTCAAAAACGAGCAGTACTTC.

V gene TRBV7-3 combines with J gene TRBJ2-1, with 9 bases matching TRBD2. Germline CDR1 and CDR2: SGHTA and FQGTGA. With 5 bases clipped from V and 8 bases from J, the junction kept 13 bases outside the gene matches. This CDR3 spans 16 amino acids. The CDR3 DNA sequence: TGTGCCAGCAGCCCACAGGCGGGAGGGCTGAGCCATGAGCAGTTCTTC. Encoded protein: CASSPQAGGLSHEQFF.

This chain uses TRBV2 with TRBJ2-4, with 7 bases fitting TRBD2. V was pared by 3 bases and J by 0 bases, with 5 bases of the junction left unmatched. The CDR3 covers 16 residues. CDR1 is SNHLY and CDR2 is FYNNEI in the germline V gene. In DNA form, the CDR3 reads TGTGCCAGCAGTGATGGGGAGGGCCTAGCCAAAAACATTCAGTACTTC. This gives the protein CASSDGEGLAKNIQYF.

The chain is built from TRBV27 and TRBJ2-1; D possibly corresponds to TRBD1 (6 bases). CDR1 is MNHEY and CDR2 is SMNVEV in the germline V gene (reference sequence). With 4 bases removed from V and 10 bases from J, the gap between germline ends came to 17 bases. The CDR3 runs 14 residues. For the CDR3, the DNA is TGTGCCAGCAGTTCAGACAGGTCCGCCGGGGAGCAGTTCTTC. Protein product: CASSSDRSAGEQFF.

Points on this clone: Other nucleotide sequences from this sample produce the same CDR3. The rearrangement uses TRBV5-1 and TRBJ2-3; 7 positions match TRBD1. Germline lookup yields CDR1 SGHRS and CDR2 YFSETQ. The CDR3 spans 14 residues. The V and J ends lost 5 bases and 0 bases, in that order; junction bases with no gene match: 3. The CDR3 DNA sequence: TGCGCCAGCAGGAAACAGGGGAGCACAGATACGCAGTATTTT. The encoded protein is CASRKQGSTDTQYF.

The chain joins TRBV7-2 to TRBJ1-3; 8 nucleotides agree with TRBD1. The CDR3 runs to 15 residues. V lost 5 bases, J lost 0 bases, and 3 bases stayed unmatched. The germline V gene has CDR1 SGHTA and CDR2 FQGNSA. The CDR3 sequence is CASSATGGSGNTIYF. In DNA, the CDR3 is TGTGCCAGCAGCGCTACAGGGGGCTCTGGAAACACCATATATTTT.

A word on this clone: An end of the junction differs from the germline gene, which may be a read error. V is TRBV19 and J is TRBJ2-3; 9 bases align to TRBD2. This CDR3 has 12 amino acids. Germline loops: CDR1 LNHDA, CDR2 SQIVND (reference sequence). CDR3 protein: CSTSGHTDTQYF. CDR3 DNA: TGCTCCACTAGCGGGCACACAGATACGCAGTATTTT.